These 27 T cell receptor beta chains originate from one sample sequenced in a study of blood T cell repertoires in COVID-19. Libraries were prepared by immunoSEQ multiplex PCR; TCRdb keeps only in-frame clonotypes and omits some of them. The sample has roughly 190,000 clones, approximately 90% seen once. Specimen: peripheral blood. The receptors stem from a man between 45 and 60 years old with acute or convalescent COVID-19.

The CDR3 sequence is CASSPPGLAEVYEQYF. The CDR3 DNA reads as TGTGCCAGCTCACCCCCGGGACTAGCGGAAGTCTACGAGCAGTACTTC. The J gene is TRBJ2-7, the V gene TRBV18; TRBD2 agrees at 11 bases. Looked up from germline, CDR1 is KGHSH and CDR2 is LQKENI. This CDR3 is built from 16 residues. The V and J ends lost 3 bases and 3 bases, in that order; junction bases with no gene match: 7.

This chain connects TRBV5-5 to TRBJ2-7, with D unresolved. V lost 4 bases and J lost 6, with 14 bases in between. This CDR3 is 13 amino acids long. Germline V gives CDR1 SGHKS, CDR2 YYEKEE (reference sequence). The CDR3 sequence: CASSLTYLAEQYV. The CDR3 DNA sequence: TGTGCCAGCAGCCTGACATATTTGGCCGAGCAGTACGTC.

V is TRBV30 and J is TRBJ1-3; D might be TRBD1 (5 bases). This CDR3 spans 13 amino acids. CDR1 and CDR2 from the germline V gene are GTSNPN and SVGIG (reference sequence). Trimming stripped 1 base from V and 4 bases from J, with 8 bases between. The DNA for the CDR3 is TGTGCCTGGAGTGGCAGGGTGGGAAACACCATATATTTT. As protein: CAWSGRVGNTIYF.

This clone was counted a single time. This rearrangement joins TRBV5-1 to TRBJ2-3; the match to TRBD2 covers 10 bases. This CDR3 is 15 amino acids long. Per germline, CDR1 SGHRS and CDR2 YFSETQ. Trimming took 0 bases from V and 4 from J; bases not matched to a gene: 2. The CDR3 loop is CASSLGAGGSDTQYF. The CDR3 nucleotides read TGCGCCAGCAGCTTGGGAGCGGGAGGGTCAGATACGCAGTATTTT.

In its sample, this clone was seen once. The CDR3 coding sequence is TGTGCCAGCAGTGAACCGGGAAATGGGGACAATGAGCAGTTCTTC. Its translation: CASSEPGNGDNEQFF. The rearrangement links TRBV25-1 to TRBJ2-1, with a tentative D call TRBD2 (5 bases). Trimming removed 2 bases from V and 5 bases from J, with 13 bases in between. The CDR3 extends over 15 amino acids. Germline CDR1 is MGHDK and CDR2 is SYGVNS.

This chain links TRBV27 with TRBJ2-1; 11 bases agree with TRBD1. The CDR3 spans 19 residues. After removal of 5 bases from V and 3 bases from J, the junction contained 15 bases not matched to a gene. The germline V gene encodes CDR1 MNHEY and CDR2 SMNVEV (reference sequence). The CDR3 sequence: CASSRRGTGGNYRYNEQFF. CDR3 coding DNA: TGTGCCAGCAGTAGGAGGGGGACAGGGGGGAACTATCGCTACAATGAGCAGTTCTTC.

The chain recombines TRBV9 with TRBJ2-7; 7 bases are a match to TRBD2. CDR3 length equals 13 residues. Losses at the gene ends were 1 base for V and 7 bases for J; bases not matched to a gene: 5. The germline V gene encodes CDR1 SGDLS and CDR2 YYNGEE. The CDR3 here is CASSVRLAGEQYF. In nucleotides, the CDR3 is TGTGCCAGCAGCGTAAGACTAGCTGGTGAGCAGTACTTC.

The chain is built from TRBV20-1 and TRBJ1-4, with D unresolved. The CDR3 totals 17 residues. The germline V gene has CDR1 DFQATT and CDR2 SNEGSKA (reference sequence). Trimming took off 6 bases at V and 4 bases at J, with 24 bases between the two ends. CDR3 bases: TGCAGTGCAAGTACAGTGGCCTACAAGAGGGTTAATGAAAAACTGTTTTTT. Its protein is CSASTVAYKRVNEKLFF.

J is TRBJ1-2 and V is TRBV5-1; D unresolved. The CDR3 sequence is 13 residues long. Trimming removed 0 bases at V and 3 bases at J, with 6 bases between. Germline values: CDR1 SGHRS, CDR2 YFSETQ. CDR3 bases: TGCGCCAGCAGCTTGGCGGCGGACTATGGCTACACCTTC. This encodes CASSLAADYGYTF.

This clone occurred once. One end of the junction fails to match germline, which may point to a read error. Here the CDR3 reads CASSPPPDRGQSLF. CDR3 sequence (DNA): TGTGCCAGCAGCCCCCCCCCGGACAGGGGACAATCTCTCTTC. The chain uses TRBV9 and TRBJ1-2; 9 bases agree with TRBD1. The CDR3 sequence is 14 residues long. Germline V CDR1 and CDR2: SGDLS, YYNGEE.

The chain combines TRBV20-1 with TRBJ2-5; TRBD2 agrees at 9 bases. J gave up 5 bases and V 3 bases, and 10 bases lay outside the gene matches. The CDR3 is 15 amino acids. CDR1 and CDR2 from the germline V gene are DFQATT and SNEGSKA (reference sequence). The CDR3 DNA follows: TGCAGTGCTAGTCCTAGCGGGAAGGATTCGGAGACCCAGTACTTC. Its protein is CSASPSGKDSETQYF.

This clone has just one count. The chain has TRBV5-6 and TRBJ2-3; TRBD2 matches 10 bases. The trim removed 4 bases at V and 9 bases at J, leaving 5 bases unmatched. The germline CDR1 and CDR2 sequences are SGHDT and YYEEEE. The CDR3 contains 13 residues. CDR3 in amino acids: CASSKILAGTQYF. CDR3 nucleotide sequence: TGTGCCAGCAGCAAAATACTAGCGGGAACGCAGTATTTT.

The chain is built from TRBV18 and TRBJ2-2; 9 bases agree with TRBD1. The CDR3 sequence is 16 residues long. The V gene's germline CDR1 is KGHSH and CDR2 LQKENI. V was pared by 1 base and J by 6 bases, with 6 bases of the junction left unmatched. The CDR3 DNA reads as TGTGCCAGCTCACCACGGCGGACAGGGGCGTCCGGGGAGCTGTTTTTT. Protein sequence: CASSPRRTGASGELFF.

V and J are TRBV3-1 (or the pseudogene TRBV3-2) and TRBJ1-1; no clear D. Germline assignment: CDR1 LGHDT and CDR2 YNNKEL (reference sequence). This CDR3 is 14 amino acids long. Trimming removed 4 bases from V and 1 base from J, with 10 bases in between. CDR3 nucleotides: TGTGCCAGCAGCCTTCCCGGGAGGAACACTGAAGCTTTCTTT. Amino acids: CASSLPGRNTEAFF.

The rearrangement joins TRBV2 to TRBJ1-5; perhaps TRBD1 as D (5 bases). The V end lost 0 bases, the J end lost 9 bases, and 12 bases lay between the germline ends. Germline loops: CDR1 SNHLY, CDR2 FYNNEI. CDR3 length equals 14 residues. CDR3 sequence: CASSEASGIRPQHF. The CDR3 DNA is TGTGCCAGCAGTGAAGCGTCAGGGATTAGGCCCCAGCATTTT.

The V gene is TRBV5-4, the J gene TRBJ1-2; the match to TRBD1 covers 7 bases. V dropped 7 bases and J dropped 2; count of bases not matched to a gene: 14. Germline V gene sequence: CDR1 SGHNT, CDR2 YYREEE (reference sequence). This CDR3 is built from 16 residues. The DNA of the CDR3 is TGTGCCAGCGGTGTATTGGCCTCAGGGGGGAACTATGGCTACACCTTC. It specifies CASGVLASGGNYGYTF.

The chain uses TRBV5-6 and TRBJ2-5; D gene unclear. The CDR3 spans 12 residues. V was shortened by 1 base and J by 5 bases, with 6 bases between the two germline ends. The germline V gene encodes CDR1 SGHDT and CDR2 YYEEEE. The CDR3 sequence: CASSLNTETQYF. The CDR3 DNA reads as TGTGCCAGCAGCTTGAACACGGAGACCCAGTACTTC.

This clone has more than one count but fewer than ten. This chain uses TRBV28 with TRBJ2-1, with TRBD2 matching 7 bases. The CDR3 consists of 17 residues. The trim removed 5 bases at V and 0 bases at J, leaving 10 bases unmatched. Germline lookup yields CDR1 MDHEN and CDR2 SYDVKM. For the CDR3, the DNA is TGTGCCAGCAGTGGGAACCTAGCGGAAAGCTCCTACAATGAGCAGTTCTTC. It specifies CASSGNLAESSYNEQFF. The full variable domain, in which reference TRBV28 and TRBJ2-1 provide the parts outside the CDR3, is DVKVTQSSRYLVKRTGEKVFLECVQDMDHENMFWYRQDPGLGLRLIYFSYDVKMKEKGDIPEGYSVSREKKERFSLILESASTNQTSMYLCASSGNLAESSYNEQFFGPGTRLTVL.

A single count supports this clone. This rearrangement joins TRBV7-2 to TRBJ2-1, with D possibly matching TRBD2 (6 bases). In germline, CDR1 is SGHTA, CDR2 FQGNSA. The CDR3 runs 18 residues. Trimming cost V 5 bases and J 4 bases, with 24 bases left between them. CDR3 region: CASSPPSGDSSLYNEQFF. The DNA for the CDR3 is TGTGCCAGCAGCCCCCCATCGGGGGATTCCTCCCTGTACAATGAGCAGTTCTTC.

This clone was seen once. The CDR3 sequence: CASSQEGSGPTGELFF. The CDR3 DNA reads TGCGCCAGCAGCCAAGAGGGTAGCGGGCCAACCGGGGAGCTGTTTTTT. The genes are TRBV4-3 and TRBJ2-2; 7 positions match TRBD2. J lost 5 bases, V lost 0 bases, and 6 bases had no gene match. The CDR3 length is 16 residues. Germline values: CDR1 LGHNA, CDR2 YSLEER.

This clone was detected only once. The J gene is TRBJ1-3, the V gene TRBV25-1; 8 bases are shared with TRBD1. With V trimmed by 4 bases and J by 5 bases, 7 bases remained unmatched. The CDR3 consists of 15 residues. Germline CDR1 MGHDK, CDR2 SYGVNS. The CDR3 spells CASSGYQGARNTIYF. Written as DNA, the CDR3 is TGTGCCAGCAGTGGCTATCAGGGGGCTAGAAACACCATATATTTT.

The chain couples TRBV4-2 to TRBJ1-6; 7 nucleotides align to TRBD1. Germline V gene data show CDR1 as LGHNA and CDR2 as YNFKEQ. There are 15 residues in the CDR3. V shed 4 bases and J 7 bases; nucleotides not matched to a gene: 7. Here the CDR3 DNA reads TGTGCCAGCAGCCCGGGAGACAGGGAAAATTCACCCCTCCACTTT. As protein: CASSPGDRENSPLHF.

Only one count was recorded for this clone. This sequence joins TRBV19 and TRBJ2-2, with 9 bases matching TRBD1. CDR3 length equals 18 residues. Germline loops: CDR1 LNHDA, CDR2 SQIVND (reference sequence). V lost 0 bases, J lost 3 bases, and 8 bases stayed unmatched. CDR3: CASSIEPTGGIYTGELFF. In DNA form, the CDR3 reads TGTGCCAGTAGTATAGAACCGACAGGGGGAATATACACCGGGGAGCTGTTTTTT.

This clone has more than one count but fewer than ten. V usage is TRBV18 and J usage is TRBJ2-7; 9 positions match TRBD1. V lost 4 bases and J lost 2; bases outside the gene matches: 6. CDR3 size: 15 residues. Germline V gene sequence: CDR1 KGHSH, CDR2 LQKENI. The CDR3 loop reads CASSLPGTGTYEQYF. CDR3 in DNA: TGTGCCAGCTCACTCCCCGGGACAGGGACCTACGAGCAGTACTTC.

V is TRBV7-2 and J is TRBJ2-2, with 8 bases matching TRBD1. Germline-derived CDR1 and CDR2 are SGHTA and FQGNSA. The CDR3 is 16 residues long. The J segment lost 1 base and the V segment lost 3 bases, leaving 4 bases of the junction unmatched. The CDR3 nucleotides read TGTGCCAGCAGCTTCCGACAGGGGTTGAACACCGGGGAGCTGTTTTTT. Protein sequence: CASSFRQGLNTGELFF.

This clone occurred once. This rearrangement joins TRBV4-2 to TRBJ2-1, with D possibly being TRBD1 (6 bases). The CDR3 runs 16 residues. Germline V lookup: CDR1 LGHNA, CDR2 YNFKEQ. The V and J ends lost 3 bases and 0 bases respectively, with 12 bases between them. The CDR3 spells CASSQGAGTSYNEQFF. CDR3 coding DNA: TGTGCCAGCAGCCAGGGGGCGGGTACCTCCTACAATGAGCAGTTCTTC.

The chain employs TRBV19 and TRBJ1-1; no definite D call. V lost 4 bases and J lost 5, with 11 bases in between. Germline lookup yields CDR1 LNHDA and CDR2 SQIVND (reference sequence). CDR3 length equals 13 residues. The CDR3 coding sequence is TGTGCCAGTAGTACCCAGACTGGAACTGAAGCTTTCTTT. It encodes CASSTQTGTEAFF.